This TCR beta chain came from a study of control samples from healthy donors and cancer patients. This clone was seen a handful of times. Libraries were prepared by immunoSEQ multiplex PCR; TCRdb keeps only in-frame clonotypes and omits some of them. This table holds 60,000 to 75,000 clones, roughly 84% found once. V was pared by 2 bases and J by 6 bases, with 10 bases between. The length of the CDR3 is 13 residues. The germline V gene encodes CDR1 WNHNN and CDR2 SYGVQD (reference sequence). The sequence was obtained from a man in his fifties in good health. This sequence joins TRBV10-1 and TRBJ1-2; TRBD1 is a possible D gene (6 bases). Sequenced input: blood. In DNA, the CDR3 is TGCGCCAGCAGTGAGACAGGGAGACATGGCTACACCTTC. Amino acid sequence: CASSETGRHGYTF.